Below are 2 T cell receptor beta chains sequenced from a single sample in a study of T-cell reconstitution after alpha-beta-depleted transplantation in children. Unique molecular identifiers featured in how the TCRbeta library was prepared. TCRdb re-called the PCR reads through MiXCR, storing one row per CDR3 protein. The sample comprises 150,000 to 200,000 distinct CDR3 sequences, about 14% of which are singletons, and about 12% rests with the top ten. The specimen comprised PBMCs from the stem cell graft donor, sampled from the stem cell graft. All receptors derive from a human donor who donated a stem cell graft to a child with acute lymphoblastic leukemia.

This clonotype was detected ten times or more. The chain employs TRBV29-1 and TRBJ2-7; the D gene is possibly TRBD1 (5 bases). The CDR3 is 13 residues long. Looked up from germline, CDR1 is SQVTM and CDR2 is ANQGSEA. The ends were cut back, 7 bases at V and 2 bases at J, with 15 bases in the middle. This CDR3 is CSGQGGDTYEQYF. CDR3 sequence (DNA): TGCAGCGGCCAGGGCGGAGACACCTACGAGCAGTACTTC.

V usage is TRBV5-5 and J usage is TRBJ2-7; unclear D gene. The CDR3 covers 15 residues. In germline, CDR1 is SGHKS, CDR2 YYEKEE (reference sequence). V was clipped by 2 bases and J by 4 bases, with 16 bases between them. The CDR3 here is CASSFLQDPFYEQYF. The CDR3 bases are TGTGCCAGCAGCTTCCTCCAAGACCCTTTTTACGAGCAGTACTTC.